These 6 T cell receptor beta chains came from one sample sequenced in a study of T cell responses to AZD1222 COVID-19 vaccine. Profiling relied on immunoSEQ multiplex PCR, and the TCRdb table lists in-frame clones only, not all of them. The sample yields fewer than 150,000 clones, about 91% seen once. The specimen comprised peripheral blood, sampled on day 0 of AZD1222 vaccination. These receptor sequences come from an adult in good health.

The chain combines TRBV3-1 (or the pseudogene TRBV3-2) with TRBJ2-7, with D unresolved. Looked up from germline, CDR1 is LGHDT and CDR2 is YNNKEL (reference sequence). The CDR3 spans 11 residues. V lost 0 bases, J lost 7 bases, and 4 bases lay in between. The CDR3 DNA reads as TGTGCCAGCAGCCAAGACGGGGAGCAGTACTTC. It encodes CASSQDGEQYF.

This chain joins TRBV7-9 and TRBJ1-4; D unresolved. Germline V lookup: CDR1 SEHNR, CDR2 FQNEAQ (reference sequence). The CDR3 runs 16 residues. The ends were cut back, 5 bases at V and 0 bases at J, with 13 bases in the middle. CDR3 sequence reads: CASSPVRSSTNEKLFF. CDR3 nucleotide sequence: TGTGCCAGCAGCCCCGTTAGGTCGTCAACTAATGAAAAACTGTTTTTT.

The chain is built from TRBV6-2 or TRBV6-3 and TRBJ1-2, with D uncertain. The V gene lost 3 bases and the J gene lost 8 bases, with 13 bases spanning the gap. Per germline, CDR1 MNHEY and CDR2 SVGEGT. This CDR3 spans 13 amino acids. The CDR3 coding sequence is TGTGCCAGCAGTTATTCTGGGAGGAGAGGCTACACCTTC. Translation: CASSYSGRRGYTF.

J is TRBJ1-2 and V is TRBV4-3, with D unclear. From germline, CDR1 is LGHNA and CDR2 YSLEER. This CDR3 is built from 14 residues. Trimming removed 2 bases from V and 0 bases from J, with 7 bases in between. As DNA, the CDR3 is TGCGCCAGCAGCCAACAGGTGGCTAACTATGGCTACACCTTC. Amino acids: CASSQQVANYGYTF.

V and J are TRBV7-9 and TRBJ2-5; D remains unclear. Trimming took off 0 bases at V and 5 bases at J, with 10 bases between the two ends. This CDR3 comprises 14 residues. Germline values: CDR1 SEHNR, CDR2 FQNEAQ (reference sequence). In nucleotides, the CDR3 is TGTGCCAGCAGCTTAGCGGTAGCCGGGGAGACCCAGTACTTC. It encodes CASSLAVAGETQYF.

The CDR3 reads CASSDAGSNQPQHF. The CDR3 coding sequence is TGTGCCAGCAGCGACGCAGGAAGCAATCAGCCCCAGCATTTT. The chain is built from TRBV9 and TRBJ1-5; unclear D gene. Deletions cut 3 bases from V and 1 base from J, with 8 bases between. The CDR3 is made up of 14 amino acids. Germline V gene sequence: CDR1 SGDLS, CDR2 YYNGEE.